This TCR beta chain was profiled in a study of human T cells and chemical hapten exposure. Background on the study: Per-sample TCR yield variability stemmed mainly from small pooled library volume differences.

Time point defined: healthy volunteer bleed at 2 weeks. The authors extracted total RNA from unfractionated whole blood. The library labeled individual cDNA molecules by adding unique molecular identifiers to them. Original analysis: Across samples, TCR counts had a median of roughly 96,000 and ranged from about 23,224 to 690,600. Each CDR3 protein is one row after TCRdb ran MiXCR on the RACE reads. The V and J calls, along with clone size, are taken from TCRdb and not from the paper's own processing. The sample includes around 130,000 distinct CDR3 sequences, around 8.3% of them seen just once. This CDR3 has 12 amino acids. Germline CDR1 is SGHDT and CDR2 is YYEEEE. With 3 bases removed from V and 4 bases from J, the gap between germline ends came to 5 bases. This clonotype was found many times. Its antigen is not known. The study, taken as a whole, reports: DPC sensitization produced no change in TCRs with frequency above 1 in 1000.

Sequencing used whole blood. This clonotype was sampled from a male donor in good health. Some clones in this sample may be carry-over from other donors' samples. V is TRBV5-6 and J is TRBJ2-1; D is uncertain. CDR3 DNA: TGTGCCAGCAGCTCAGGTTACAATGAGCAGTTCTTC. Protein product: CASSSGYNEQFF.